What follows is one T cell receptor beta chain and its context. Participants spanned ages about 18 to 95 years and resided in roughly 22 US areas. The sample belongs to a study of blood T cell repertoires in COVID-19. In the study overall: Italy, Spain and the United States were the sources of the convalescent and acute COVID-19 samples. PBMCs, B-cell-depleted T cells, or T cells provided the cDNA or gDNA that made up the material.

In the authors' methods: Reference gene primer amplification gave estimated nucleated cell counts. TCRdb's copy holds only in-frame clones and misses some; the assay was immunoSEQ multiplex PCR. V, J and clone size were drawn from that table, and D and trimming were deduced from the DNA. The data hold some 260,000 clones, with 84% observed a single time. V was shortened by 7 bases and J by 1 base, with 13 bases between the two germline ends. This CDR3 has 15 residues. CDR1 and CDR2 from the germline V gene are MNHEY and SMNVEV (reference sequence). The receptor was derived from a man aged 25 to 45 with acute COVID-19. The gene calls are TRBV27 and TRBJ2-2; tentative D call: TRBD1 (5 bases). Sequencing used PBMCs or T cells enriched from blood (not recorded which). The CDR3 DNA follows: TGTGCCAGCAACACACAGGCGGTGAACACCGGGGAGCTGTTTTTT. It specifies CASNTQAVNTGELFF.